The 30 T cell receptor beta chains listed next were all sequenced from one sample in a study of T cell repertoires in cytomegalovirus infection. TCRdb reanalysed the reads using MiXCR and keeps one entry per CDR3 protein. The sample has around 630,000 distinct CDR3 sequences; approximately 24% are singletons. The specimen was CD8+ T cells from PBMCs. Every receptor here comes from a human donor in good health (CMV status not recorded). Some clones in this sample may be carry-over from other donors' samples.

This rearrangement joins TRBV6-2 or TRBV6-3 to TRBJ2-1; TRBD2 is a possible D gene (6 bases). CDR3 length: 16 residues. V was cut by 0 bases and J by 3 bases, with 12 bases left in between. Germline V gives CDR1 MNHEY, CDR2 SVGEGT. The DNA for the CDR3 is TGTGCCAGCAGTTACTCTGTCCGACTAGACTACAATGAGCAGTTCTTC. Protein: CASSYSVRLDYNEQFF.

This rearrangement joins TRBV28 to TRBJ1-5; possible D gene TRBD1, 6 bases. V lost 5 bases, J lost 3 bases, and 14 bases lay in between. This CDR3 region has 15 residues. Looked up from germline, CDR1 is MDHEN and CDR2 is SYDVKM. CDR3 nucleotides: TGTGCCAGCAGTCTACGTGGACAGTTCAATCAGCCCCAGCATTTT. This gives the protein CASSLRGQFNQPQHF. The complete variable domain, with remaining parts taken from reference TRBV28 and TRBJ1-5, reads DVKVTQSSRYLVKRTGEKVFLECVQDMDHENMFWYRQDPGLGLRLIYFSYDVKMKEKGDIPEGYSVSREKKERFSLILESASTNQTSMYLCASSLRGQFNQPQHFGDGTRLSIL.

This clonotype was observed many times. The chain employs TRBV5-6 and TRBJ2-1, with TRBD1 matching over 10 bases. The germline CDR1 and CDR2 sequences are SGHDT and YYEEEE. With 4 bases clipped from V and 5 bases from J, the junction kept 9 bases outside the gene matches. This CDR3 is built from 16 residues. CDR3 DNA: TGTGCCAGCAGCCCCAGACAGGGGGCGGTGGACAATGAGCAGTTCTTC. Translating gives CASSPRQGAVDNEQFF. Full variable domain (rest looked up from reference TRBV5-6 and TRBJ2-1): DAGVTQSPTHLIKTRGQQVTLRCSPKSGHDTVSWYQQALGQGPQFIFQYYEEEERQRGNFPDRFSGHQFPNYSSELNVNALLLGDSALYLCASSPRQGAVDNEQFFGPGTRLTVL.

This clonotype turned up a few times. The chain combines TRBV20-1 with TRBJ2-5; a possible D gene is TRBD2 (5 bases). Germline CDR1 and CDR2: DFQATT and SNEGSKA (reference sequence). The CDR3 runs to 17 residues. Trimming left V 3 bases short and J 3 bases short, with 23 bases between. The CDR3 coding sequence is TGCAGTGCTAGGGCCTTAGAACGGCGGACGGGAAAAGAGACCCAGTACTTC. Its protein product is CSARALERRTGKETQYF.

The V call is TRBV19, the J call TRBJ2-7; 8 bases match TRBD1. CDR1 and CDR2 from the germline V gene are LNHDA and SQIVND (reference sequence). Unmatched junction bases numbered 3, after V lost 3 bases and J lost 5 bases. The CDR3 sequence is 13 residues long. The DNA for the CDR3 is TGTGCCAGTAGTATGGAGACAGGGGACGAGCAGTACTTC. This translates into CASSMETGDEQYF.

The chain employs TRBV11-2 and TRBJ2-5; D is unclear. CDR1 SGHAT and CDR2 FQNNGV come from the germline V gene. This CDR3 spans 14 amino acids. The ends were cut back, 4 bases at V and 0 bases at J, with 9 bases in the middle. In nucleotides, the CDR3 is TGTGCCAGCAGCTCGAGAACATACCAAGAGACCCAGTACTTC. This sequence encodes CASSSRTYQETQYF.

A few counts support this clonotype. The chain uses TRBV28 and TRBJ2-3; D not certain. The CDR3 is 14 residues long. Germline values: CDR1 MDHEN, CDR2 SYDVKM. V shed 4 bases and J shed 0 bases, with 8 bases lying between them. The CDR3 DNA reads as TGTGCCAGCAGTTGGAAGTTGAGCACAGATACGCAGTATTTT. It is translated as CASSWKLSTDTQYF.

There are many counts of this clonotype. This chain joins TRBV7-2 and TRBJ1-5; tentative D call: TRBD1 (6 bases). Deletions cut 0 bases from V and 5 bases from J, with 11 bases between. This CDR3 region has 15 residues. CDR1 and CDR2 (germline): SGHTA, FQGNSA. The CDR3 nucleotides are TGTGCCAGCAGCTTAGCGACAGGAACATATCAGCCCCAGCATTTT. It encodes CASSLATGTYQPQHF.

This sequence joins TRBV19 and TRBJ2-1; 12 nucleotides line up with TRBD2. J gave up 10 bases and V 5 bases, and 12 bases lay outside the gene matches. CDR1 and CDR2 (germline): LNHDA, SQIVND (reference sequence). CDR3 size: 16 residues. The CDR3 DNA reads as TGTGCCAGTAGTTGGCGGTCGGCTAGCGGGGGGGAAGAGCAGTTCTTC. It is translated as CASSWRSASGGEEQFF.

This clonotype has at least ten counts. J is TRBJ2-3 and V is TRBV7-2, with 14 nucleotides matching TRBD2. J was trimmed by 6 bases and V by 1 base; bases with no gene match: 9. CDR1 is SGHTA and CDR2 is FQGNSA in the germline V gene. This CDR3 contains 18 residues. CDR3 in amino acids: CASSLVTSGGALVDTQYF. The CDR3 bases are TGTGCCAGCAGCTTAGTGACTAGCGGGGGGGCCTTGGTGGATACGCAGTATTTT.

This clonotype showed up just a few times. This chain links TRBV28 with TRBJ2-3; D might be TRBD2 (6 bases). V was clipped by 7 bases and J by 2 bases, with 19 bases between them. The V gene's germline CDR1 is MDHEN and CDR2 SYDVKM. This CDR3 is built from 16 residues. CDR3 sequence: CASTWRWVADTDTQYF. CDR3 nucleotide sequence: TGTGCCAGCACCTGGAGGTGGGTAGCGGACACAGATACGCAGTATTTT.

The CDR3 protein is CAAGGLGTTDTQYF. The DNA for the CDR3 is TGTGCCGCTGGGGGGTTGGGAACCACAGATACGCAGTATTTT. The chain carries TRBV6-1 and TRBJ2-3, with a possible D match to TRBD2 (6 bases). Deletions cut 11 bases from V and 2 bases from J, with 17 bases between. The CDR3 sequence is 14 residues long. The germline V gene encodes CDR1 MNHNS and CDR2 SASEGT.

This clonotype has only one observation. The chain employs TRBV20-1 and TRBJ1-4; D might be TRBD1 (5 bases). There are 14 residues in the CDR3. Germline V CDR1 and CDR2: DFQATT, SNEGSKA (reference sequence). V was shortened by 0 bases and J by 8 bases, with 13 bases between the two germline ends. The CDR3 sequence is CSARDRVFGEKLFF. The CDR3 coding sequence is TGCAGTGCTAGAGACAGGGTCTTTGGAGAAAAACTGTTTTTT.

V gene TRBV20-1 combines with J gene TRBJ1-2, with 8 bases identical to TRBD1. V was clipped by 2 bases and J by 7 bases; unmatched bases: 6. This CDR3 has 13 residues. CDR1 and CDR2 from the germline V gene are DFQATT and SNEGSKA (reference sequence). The CDR3 sequence: CSARRTGGSGYTF. The CDR3 region has the DNA TGCAGTGCTAGACGAACAGGGGGAAGTGGCTACACCTTC.

The CDR3 coding sequence is TGTGCCAGTCAAGGGGGGTATCAGCCCCAGCATTTT. Protein sequence: CASQGGYQPQHF. The chain has TRBV28 and TRBJ1-5, with D perhaps matching TRBD1 (6 bases). V was clipped by 9 bases and J by 5 bases, with 11 bases between them. The germline CDR1 and CDR2 sequences are MDHEN and SYDVKM. The CDR3 is made up of 12 amino acids.

The chain employs TRBV29-1 and TRBJ2-2; D may match TRBD1 or TRBD2 (6 bases each). Trimming took 6 bases from V and 3 from J, leaving 11 bases between them. The length of the CDR3 is 13 residues. Per the germline V gene, CDR1 is SQVTM and CDR2 is ANQGSEA. The CDR3 DNA sequence: TGCAGCGTGGAGGGGGACGACACCGGGGAGCTGTTTTTT. Translation: CSVEGDDTGELFF.

The V gene is TRBV2, the J gene TRBJ1-2; TRBD1 aligns across 11 bases. Germline CDR1 SNHLY, CDR2 FYNNEI. The CDR3 contains 13 residues. Losses at the gene ends were 6 bases for V and 7 bases for J; bases not matched to a gene: 4. CDR3 sequence: CASSYGQGAGYTF. The CDR3 bases are TGTGCCAGCAGCTACGGACAGGGGGCTGGCTACACCTTC. Complete variable domain (other parts from reference TRBV2 and TRBJ1-2): EPEVTQTPSHQVTQMGQEVILRCVPISNHLYFYWYRQILGQKVEFLVSFYNNEISEKSEIFDDQFSVERPDGSNFTLKIRSTKLEDSAMYFCASSYGQGAGYTFGSGTRLTVV.

The rearrangement joins TRBV12-3 or TRBV12-4 to TRBJ1-4; possibly TRBD1 for D (6 bases). The germline V and J ends were trimmed by 5 bases and 6 bases, with 13 bases remaining between them. The CDR3 totals 14 residues. The CDR3 reads CASSGQGRYEKLFF. The CDR3 DNA follows: TGTGCCAGCAGTGGGCAGGGGCGCTATGAAAAACTGTTTTTT.

This rearrangement joins TRBV7-2 to TRBJ2-5, with D unclear. The germline gives CDR1 SGHTA, CDR2 FQGNSA. The CDR3 length is 15 residues. The V and J ends lost 0 bases and 5 bases respectively, with 13 bases between them. CDR3 region: CASSLAGWTGETQYF. The CDR3 DNA is TGTGCCAGCAGCTTAGCGGGGTGGACCGGGGAGACCCAGTACTTC. The whole variable domain, remainder taken from reference TRBV7-2 and TRBJ2-5, is GAGVSQSPSNKVTEKGKDVELRCDPISGHTALYWYRQSLGQGLEFLIYFQGNSAPDKSGLPSDRFSAERTGGSVSTLTIQRTQQEDSAVYLCASSLAGWTGETQYFGPGTRLLVL.

V usage is TRBV29-1 and J usage is TRBJ2-1, with no clear D. Trimming stripped 1 base from V and 5 bases from J, with 15 bases between. The CDR3 has 15 residues. Germline CDR1 SQVTM, CDR2 ANQGSEA. The CDR3 DNA is TGCAGCGTTGAAGGGACGGGCCGGTCCAACAATGAGCAGTTCTTC. Translating it yields CSVEGTGRSNNEQFF.

This clonotype has only a few counts. The chain employs TRBV20-1 and TRBJ2-1, with 7 nucleotides matching TRBD2. Losses at the gene ends were 0 bases for V and 2 bases for J; bases not matched to a gene: 7. Germline CDR1 DFQATT, CDR2 SNEGSKA (reference sequence). There are 16 residues in the CDR3. DNA for the CDR3: TGCAGTGCTAGAGAGGTAGAGCGGGGAACCTACAATGAGCAGTTCTTC. Protein: CSAREVERGTYNEQFF.

This clonotype appeared many times. The rearrangement links TRBV7-4 to TRBJ1-5; TRBD1 might be the D (5 bases). This CDR3 is built from 16 residues. Per germline, CDR1 SGHVT and CDR2 SQSDAQ. The V end was cut by 1 base, the J end by 6 bases, with 16 bases between. The CDR3 nucleotides read TGTGCCAGCAGCTTAGGGAGCAGGGCTGAGGGTCAGCCCCAGCATTTT. This sequence encodes CASSLGSRAEGQPQHF.

This clonotype was detected many times. The chain couples TRBV4-1 to TRBJ2-1, with no clear D. The ends were cut back, 4 bases at V and 7 bases at J, with 17 bases in the middle. The CDR3 is 15 amino acids. Germline V gives CDR1 MGHRA, CDR2 YSYEKL. CDR3 coding DNA: TGCGCCAGCAGCCTCCGACCCGCCCTCGATAATGAGCAGTTCTTC. Translation: CASSLRPALDNEQFF.

This clonotype was recorded at least ten times. The rearrangement links TRBV7-9 to TRBJ2-7; D is unclear. The V end lost 3 bases, the J end lost 3 bases, and 9 bases lay between the germline ends. The germline gives CDR1 SEHNR, CDR2 FQNEAQ (reference sequence). This CDR3 spans 13 amino acids. The CDR3 nucleotides are TGTGCCAGCAGCTTGGAGTCGCACTACGAGCAGTACGTC. Its protein is CASSLESHYEQYV.

The J gene is TRBJ1-2, the V gene TRBV6-5; a possible D gene is TRBD1 (6 bases). CDR3 length: 14 residues. CDR1 is MNHEY and CDR2 is SVGAGI in the germline V gene. V lost 0 bases, J lost 4 bases, and 9 bases lay in between. This CDR3 reads CASSYSGHIYGYTF. The CDR3 DNA reads as TGTGCCAGCAGTTACTCGGGACACATCTATGGCTACACCTTC.

This clonotype has more than one count but fewer than ten. The chain employs TRBV7-9 and TRBJ2-7; D may be TRBD1 (6 bases). The V and J ends lost 5 bases and 3 bases respectively, with 11 bases between them. CDR1 SEHNR and CDR2 FQNEAQ come from the germline V gene (reference sequence). This CDR3 is 13 amino acids long. The CDR3 DNA is TGTGCCAGCAGCCGGGACACCCTCTACGAGCAGTACTTC. Translated: CASSRDTLYEQYF.

This chain connects TRBV6-2 or TRBV6-3 to TRBJ1-1; D not resolved. The germline V gene encodes CDR1 MNHEY and CDR2 SVGEGT. This CDR3 spans 16 amino acids. The V end lost 6 bases, the J end lost 0 bases, and 17 bases lay between the germline ends. CDR3 in DNA: TGTGCCAGCAGCCTACCCCAGGACGGCATGAACACTGAAGCTTTCTTT. Translating gives CASSLPQDGMNTEAFF.

There are a few counts of this clonotype. The genes are TRBV7-9 and TRBJ1-2; no firm D call. Germline CDR1 SEHNR, CDR2 FQNEAQ (reference sequence). The germline V and J ends were trimmed by 8 bases and 8 bases, with 15 bases remaining between them. The CDR3 runs to 12 residues. The CDR3 coding sequence is TGTGCCAGCGACGTGGTTGGCGGCGGCTACACCTTC. Encoded protein: CASDVVGGGYTF. Looking up the rest from reference TRBV7-9 and TRBJ1-2 gives the full variable domain: DTGVSQNPRHKITKRGQNVTFRCDPISEHNRLYWYRQTLGQGPEFLTYFQNEAQLEKSRLLSDRFSAERPKGSFSTLEIQRTEQGDSAMYLCASDVVGGGYTFGSGTRLTVV.

The chain uses TRBV9 and TRBJ1-2, with D possibly TRBD1 on 5 matching bases. In germline, CDR1 is SGDLS, CDR2 YYNGEE. V was trimmed by 1 base and J by 4 bases, leaving 17 bases between them. This CDR3 is 16 amino acids long. This CDR3 is CASSVMRDRGFYGYTF. DNA for the CDR3: TGTGCCAGCAGCGTAATGAGAGATCGGGGCTTCTATGGCTACACCTTC.

This clonotype was counted between two and nine times. V is TRBV6-5 and J is TRBJ2-5; tentatively, D is TRBD1 (5 bases). Deletions cut 2 bases from V and 4 bases from J, with 11 bases between. The CDR3 spans 14 residues. Germline assignment: CDR1 MNHEY and CDR2 SVGAGI. The CDR3 coding sequence is TGTGCCAGCAGTTACCAGGGCGACTCAGAGACCCAGTACTTC. Protein product: CASSYQGDSETQYF.